This TCR beta chain was recorded in a study of T cell responses to AZD1222 COVID-19 vaccine. V was cut by 2 bases and J by 7 bases, with 9 bases left in between. From germline, CDR1 is MNHEY and CDR2 SVGEGT. The CDR3 spans 13 residues. Sequencing used immunoSEQ multiplex PCR; TCRdb keeps in-frame clones, though not all of them. Altogether 95,000 to 100,000 clones are present, about 92% being singletons, with the ten largest covering about 13%. Sequencing used peripheral blood, obtained on day 0 of AZD1222 vaccination. The chain uses TRBV6-2 or TRBV6-3 and TRBJ1-5; D remains unclear. This TCR was recovered from an adult in good health. For the CDR3, the DNA is TGTGCCAGCAGTTACGCTGACTTCCAGCCCCAGCATTTT. This translates into CASSYADFQPQHF.